A selection of T cell receptor beta chains follows, all from one sample in a study of shared clonotypes between healthy human individuals. Profiling relied on immunoSEQ multiplex PCR, and the TCRdb table lists in-frame clones only, not all of them. The sample has some 2,000,000 clones, approximately 96% seen once. Sequenced input: naive CD4+ T cells sorted from blood. These receptor sequences come from a man between 18 and 35 years old in good health. CDR3s include the opening cysteine and the closing phenylalanine or tryptophan. D genes are given only for firm matches. Not all rows give a size; the values are once, few, many and, for expanded clones, a class.

v_gene	j_gene	d_gene	abundance	CDR3aa	CDR3nt
TRBV5-6	TRBJ2-1	-	once	CASSLAGSNNEQFF	TGTGCCAGCAGCTTGGCCGGCTCTAACAATGAGCAGTTCTTC
TRBV6-6	TRBJ2-3	TRBD2	-	CASSYSAGGTDTQYF	TGTGCCAGCAGTTACTCAGCGGGGGGCACAGATACGCAGTATTTT
TRBV30	TRBJ1-6	TRBD1	-	CAWSVPGTGGNSPLHF	TGTGCCTGGAGTGTACCCGGGACAGGGGGGAATTCACCCCTCCACTTT
TRBV2	TRBJ2-2	-	-	CASRGNGVGGELFF	TGTGCCAGCAGGGGGAACGGGGTAGGCGGGGAGCTGTTTTTT
TRBV7-9	TRBJ2-2	-	-	CASSPNTGELFF	TGTGCCAGCAGCCCCAACACCGGGGAGCTGTTTTTT
TRBV30	TRBJ2-1	-	-	CAWNGDPPSYNEQFF	TGTGCCTGGAACGGGGACCCCCCGAGCTACAATGAGCAGTTCTTC
TRBV10-3	TRBJ2-5	-	-	CAISDTGSDRETQYF	TGTGCCATCAGTGACACAGGGAGTGACCGTGAGACCCAGTACTTC
TRBV19	TRBJ2-5	-	-	CASRDTQETQYF	TGTGCCAGTAGAGACACCCAAGAGACCCAGTACTTC
TRBV9	TRBJ2-3	-	-	CASSVGDTADTQYF	TGTGCCAGCAGCGTTGGGGATACGGCAGATACGCAGTATTTT
TRBV18	TRBJ1-6	TRBD1	-	CASSPLAAGTGNSPLHF	TGTGCCAGCTCACCGCTGGCGGCAGGGACAGGGAATTCACCCCTCCACTTT
TRBV11-2	TRBJ2-2	TRBD1	-	CASSQMTGLNTGELFF	TGTGCCAGCAGCCAAATGACAGGGCTGAACACCGGGGAGCTGTTTTTT
TRBV6-1	TRBJ2-7	-	-	CASSDRLYYEQYF	TGTGCCAGCAGTGACCGTTTATACTACGAGCAGTACTTC
TRBV5-1	TRBJ2-3	TRBD2	-	CASIRTSGGTDTQYF	TGCGCCAGCATCCGGACTAGCGGGGGCACAGATACGCAGTATTTT
TRBV7-9	TRBJ2-5	-	-	CASSLVPTVHQETQYF	TGTGCCAGCAGCTTAGTACCGACAGTTCACCAAGAGACCCAGTACTTC
TRBV30	TRBJ1-3	TRBD1	-	CAWSTRQGVLGGNTIYF	TGTGCCTGGAGTACACGACAGGGGGTCCTCGGTGGAAACACCATATATTTT
TRBV5-1	TRBJ2-1	TRBD1	-	CASSLGGQGYNEQFF	TGCGCCAGCAGCTTGGGTGGACAGGGCTACAATGAGCAGTTCTTC
TRBV7-9	TRBJ2-5	TRBD2	-	CASSSRGSGRAGTQYF	TGTGCCAGCAGCTCCCGTGGTAGCGGGAGGGCAGGGACCCAGTACTTC
TRBV10-3	TRBJ1-2	-	-	CAIRTGQGNYGYTF	TGTGCCATCAGGACTGGGCAGGGTAACTATGGCTACACCTTC
TRBV11-2	TRBJ2-5	-	-	CASSLVPGRETQYF	TGTGCCAGCAGCTTAGTTCCGGGAAGAGAGACCCAGTACTTC
TRBV5-1	TRBJ2-7	-	-	CASSLAQTPYEQYF	TGCGCCAGCAGCTTGGCGCAGACCCCCTACGAGCAGTACTTC
TRBV10-3	TRBJ1-5	-	once	CAISGSSNQPQHF	TGTGCCATCTCAGGTTCGAGCAATCAGCCCCAGCATTTT
TRBV9	TRBJ2-1	TRBD2	once	CASSEYGTSGMSYNEQFF	TGTGCCAGCAGCGAATATGGGACTAGCGGGATGTCCTACAATGAGCAGTTCTTC
TRBV11-2	TRBJ2-7	TRBD1	few	CASSLGQGPYEQYF	TGTGCCAGCAGCCTCGGACAGGGACCCTACGAGCAGTACTTC
TRBV5-4	TRBJ2-7	-	-	CASSLDRVHEQYF	TGTGCCAGCAGCTTGGATCGGGTCCACGAGCAGTACTTC
TRBV10-3	TRBJ1-5	-	-	CAISEGDLWSNQPQHF	TGTGCCATCAGTGAGGGGGACCTCTGGAGCAATCAGCCCCAGCATTTT
TRBV5-4	TRBJ2-7	-	-	CASSPWGDKPFYEQYF	TGTGCCAGCAGCCCCTGGGGGGACAAGCCCTTCTACGAGCAGTACTTC
TRBV27	TRBJ2-7	TRBD2	-	CASSLAGTSGESF	TGTGCCAGCAGTTTAGCCGGGACTAGCGGGGAAAGCTTC
TRBV5-4	TRBJ2-3	-	-	CASSLVVTDTQYF	TGTGCCAGCAGCTTGGTAGTCACAGATACGCAGTATTTT
TRBV10-3	TRBJ2-2	TRBD1	-	CAISGGTDRGYLDTGELFF	TGTGCCATCAGCGGAGGGACAGACAGGGGTTATTTAGACACCGGGGAGCTGTTTTTT
TRBV6-5	TRBJ2-1	TRBD1	-	CASSSYPGGATNEQFF	TGTGCCAGCAGTTCGTATCCAGGGGGCGCGACCAATGAGCAGTTCTTC
TRBV18	TRBJ2-7	-	-	CASSTSGYEQYF	TGTGCCAGCTCAACTTCAGGTTACGAGCAGTACTTC
TRBV9	TRBJ2-6	-	-	CASSPVVSGANVLTF	TGTGCCAGCAGTCCCGTTGTCTCTGGGGCCAACGTCCTGACTTTC
TRBV25-1	TRBJ2-7	-	few	CATAQGHEQYF	TGTGCCACTGCACAGGGCCACGAGCAGTACTTC
TRBV29-1	TRBJ2-7	-	-	CSVGLPYEQYF	TGCAGCGTCGGGCTACCGTACGAGCAGTACTTC
TRBV7-9	TRBJ2-7	TRBD2	-	CASSLERGGWYEQYF	TGTGCCAGCAGCTTAGAACGGGGGGGCTGGTACGAGCAGTACTTC
TRBV6-6	TRBJ1-2	-	-	CASRDTVASYTF	TGTGCCAGCAGGGACACGGTCGCTAGCTACACCTTC
TRBV30	TRBJ1-4	-	-	CAWAPGTKTEKLFF	TGTGCCTGGGCCCCCGGGACAAAGACTGAAAAACTGTTTTTT
TRBV5-4	TRBJ2-3	TRBD2	-	CASSASQRETDTQYF	TGTGCCAGCAGCGCGTCCCAGCGGGAGACAGATACGCAGTATTTT
TRBV7-2	TRBJ2-7	TRBD2	-	CASSPAGTSGIQQYF	TGTGCCAGCAGCCCCGCCGGGACTAGCGGGATACAGCAGTACTTC
TRBV28	TRBJ1-5	-	-	CASSSTGLNQPQHF	TGTGCCAGCAGCTCCACAGGGCTCAATCAGCCCCAGCATTTT
TRBV11-2	TRBJ2-5	TRBD2	-	CASSLEGRGGPQETQYF	TGTGCCAGCAGCTTAGAGGGGCGCGGGGGGCCCCAGGAGACCCAGTACTTC
TRBV6-1	TRBJ1-2	-	-	CASSEGRTLGGYGYTF	TGTGCCAGCAGTGAAGGGAGGACCCTAGGGGGCTATGGCTACACCTTC
TRBV7-2	TRBJ2-5	-	-	CASSPGTPQETQYF	TGTGCCAGCAGCCCCGGGACACCTCAAGAGACCCAGTACTTC
TRBV18	TRBJ1-5	-	once	CASSPEGLSNQPQHF	TGTGCCAGCTCACCAGAGGGGCTAAGCAATCAGCCCCAGCATTTT
TRBV6-5	TRBJ2-7	-	-	CASSYSGAAASYEQYF	TGTGCCAGCAGTTACTCTGGGGCGGCCGCCTCCTACGAGCAGTACTTC
TRBV5-1	TRBJ2-2	TRBD2	-	CASSRSGVGTGELFF	TGCGCCAGCAGCCGTAGCGGGGTGGGCACCGGGGAGCTGTTTTTT
TRBV6-1	TRBJ2-3	TRBD2	-	CASSGTRSSTDTQYF	TGTGCCAGCAGTGGGACTAGATCTAGCACAGATACGCAGTATTTT
TRBV7-3	TRBJ2-7	-	-	CASSLTGQSSYEQYF	TGTGCCAGCAGCTTAACGGGGCAGAGCTCCTACGAGCAGTACTTC
TRBV6-1	TRBJ2-1	-	-	CASALLAGLQNEQFF	TGTGCCAGCGCCCTTTTGGCAGGGCTCCAAAATGAGCAGTTCTTC
TRBV27	TRBJ2-7	-	-	CASSPGREFHEQYF	TGTGCCAGCAGTCCGGGACGGGAGTTCCACGAGCAGTACTTC
TRBV2	TRBJ1-2	-	-	CASSTNGGHSFYGYTF	TGTGCCAGCAGTACGAACGGAGGGCACAGCTTCTATGGCTACACCTTC
TRBV27	TRBJ2-5	-	-	CASSSPEQETQYF	TGTGCCAGCAGTTCCCCCGAGCAAGAGACCCAGTACTTC
TRBV2	TRBJ1-2	TRBD1	-	CASRWDSYGYTF	TGTGCCAGCAGGTGGGACAGCTATGGCTACACCTTC
TRBV10-2	TRBJ1-3	-	-	CASSGRNTIYF	TGCGCCAGCAGTGGGAGAAACACCATATATTTT
TRBV5-4	TRBJ2-1	TRBD2	-	CASSSPGLAGVSSYNEQFF	TGTGCCAGCAGTTCCCCGGGACTAGCGGGGGTAAGCTCCTACAATGAGCAGTTCTTC